One sample yielded the 24 T cell receptor beta chains listed below, sequenced in a study of blood T cell repertoires in COVID-19 (dated by TCRdb to about 2020). Libraries were constructed by the immunoSEQ multiplex PCR assay. The clones in this table, taken by TCRdb from immuneACCESS, are in-frame only. Not every clone is retained; where verified, under half of the shortfall comes from an unresolved V gene, and the cause of the rest is unknown. This sample holds tens of thousands of clones; about 76% were observed only once. The ten largest make up approximately 20% of the sample. The source material was peripheral blood. Receptors were obtained from a man aged 50-59 years with active or convalescent COVID-19.

The chain carries TRBV7-2 and TRBJ2-1, with 9 bases lining up with TRBD2. CDR1 SGHTA and CDR2 FQGNSA come from the germline V gene. CDR3 size: 15 residues. Trimming at V came to 7 bases and at J to 10 bases, leaving 14 bases not matched to a gene. The CDR3 nucleotides read TGTGCCAGCACCCATAGCGGGGGATGGGGTCTGGAGCAGTTCTTC. Its protein is CASTHSGGWGLEQFF.

In its sample, this clone was seen a few times. This chain links TRBV9 with TRBJ1-6; D gene ambiguous. Per the germline V gene, CDR1 is SGDLS and CDR2 is YYNGEE. CDR3 length equals 14 residues. V gave up 0 bases and J gave up 7 bases, with 8 bases separating them. The CDR3 DNA follows: TGTGCCAGCAGCGTAGCTACTATGAATTCACCCCTCCACTTT. It encodes CASSVATMNSPLHF. Full variable domain (remainder filled in from reference TRBV9 and TRBJ1-6): DSGVTQTPKHLITATGQRVTLRCSPRSGDLSVYWYQQSLDQGLQFLIQYYNGEERAKGNILERFSAQQFPDLHSELNLSSLELGDSALYFCASSVATMNSPLHFGNGTRLTVT.

In its sample, this clone was seen a few times. The V and J genes are TRBV19 and TRBJ1-1; TRBD1 might be the D (6 bases). The CDR3 spans 15 residues. Per the germline V gene, CDR1 is LNHDA and CDR2 is SQIVND (reference sequence). The germline V and J ends were trimmed by 3 bases and 2 bases, with 13 bases remaining between them. DNA for the CDR3: TGTGCCAGTAGTATCCCACAGGGTCCAAACACTGAAGCTTTCTTT. The encoded protein is CASSIPQGPNTEAFF.

Here the CDR3 reads CASSIQPARGQPQHF. CDR3 DNA: TGTGCCAGTAGTATCCAGCCGGCAAGGGGTCAGCCCCAGCATTTT. The chain combines TRBV19 with TRBJ1-5, with a weak D call TRBD1 (5 bases). The CDR3 has 15 residues. The V end lost 3 bases, the J end lost 6 bases, and 15 bases lay between the germline ends. CDR1 is LNHDA, CDR2 SQIVND, per germline (reference sequence).

V gene TRBV3-1 (or the pseudogene TRBV3-2) combines with J gene TRBJ2-6; no clear D. Trimming took off 3 bases at V and 3 bases at J, with 21 bases between the two ends. The CDR3 contains 19 residues. Germline V lookup: CDR1 LGHDT, CDR2 YNNKEL (reference sequence). The DNA for the CDR3 is TGTGCCAGCAGCCATCATCAGGATTGGAACTCTGATGGGGCCAACGTCCTGACTTTC. Amino acid sequence: CASSHHQDWNSDGANVLTF.

This chain uses TRBV11-3 with TRBJ1-2; D is possibly TRBD1 (6 bases). The CDR3 totals 13 residues. V was clipped by 3 bases and J by 3 bases, with 8 bases between them. Germline CDR1 SGHNT, CDR2 YENEEA. Written as DNA, the CDR3 is TGTGCCAGCAGCTTCAGGGGATACTATGGCTACACCTTC. It encodes CASSFRGYYGYTF.

This sequence joins TRBV3-1 (or the pseudogene TRBV3-2) and TRBJ1-2; 9 bases match TRBD1. Trimming cost V 4 bases and J 4 bases; bases outside gene matches: 7. Germline V gene data show CDR1 as LGHDT and CDR2 as YNNKEL (reference sequence). The CDR3 consists of 15 residues. CDR3 sequence: CASSPTGQGTYGYTF. The DNA for the CDR3 is TGTGCCAGCAGCCCAACGGGACAGGGAACCTATGGCTACACCTTC.

This clone turned up a few times. This chain joins TRBV29-1 and TRBJ2-3; the match to TRBD2 covers 11 bases. In germline, CDR1 is SQVTM, CDR2 ANQGSEA. Trimming took 7 bases from V and 2 from J; bases not matched to a gene: 2. The CDR3 consists of 13 residues. The CDR3 coding sequence is TGCAGCGAACTAGCGGGGGTCACAGATACGCAGTATTTT. Residues: CSELAGVTDTQYF.

J is TRBJ1-1 and V is TRBV18, with D uncertain. The germline V and J ends were trimmed by 0 bases and 0 bases, with 8 bases remaining between them. Germline V CDR1 and CDR2: KGHSH, LQKENI. The CDR3 sequence is 15 residues long. CDR3 amino acids: CASSPPVQMNTEAFF. CDR3 DNA sequence: TGTGCCAGCTCACCACCTGTACAGATGAACACTGAAGCTTTCTTT. Together with reference TRBV18 and TRBJ1-1, the CDR3 gives the full variable domain: NAGVMQNPRHLVRRRGQEARLRCSPMKGHSHVYWYRQLPEEGLKFMVYLQKENIIDESGMPKERFSAEFPKEGPSILRIQQVVRGDSAAYFCASSPPVQMNTEAFFGQGTRLTVV.

This chain uses TRBV7-2 with TRBJ2-5; 8 bases are shared with TRBD2. The trim removed 3 bases at V and 1 base at J, leaving 7 bases unmatched. This CDR3 comprises 16 residues. The germline gives CDR1 SGHTA, CDR2 FQGNSA. The CDR3 DNA sequence: TGTGCCAGCAGCTTCACTAGCGGACAGAGCCAAGAGACCCAGTACTTC. Protein: CASSFTSGQSQETQYF.

The chain couples TRBV11-1 to TRBJ1-1; maybe TRBD1 (6 bases). V was cut by 6 bases and J by 1 base, with 15 bases left in between. The V gene's germline CDR1 is SGHAT and CDR2 FQDESV (reference sequence). This CDR3 comprises 15 residues. The CDR3 spells CASSNRASKNTEAFF. The DNA for the CDR3 is TGTGCCAGCAGTAACAGGGCCTCCAAGAACACTGAAGCTTTCTTT.

This sequence joins TRBV11-2 and TRBJ2-7, with 8 bases identical to TRBD2. Germline V gene sequence: CDR1 SGHAT, CDR2 FQNNGV. The trim removed 3 bases at V and 1 base at J, leaving 8 bases unmatched. The CDR3 loop spans 16 amino acids. CDR3: CASSFTGLDASYEQYF. DNA of the CDR3: TGTGCCAGCAGCTTTACGGGACTAGACGCTTCCTACGAGCAGTACTTC.

A single count supports this clone. The chain combines TRBV29-1 with TRBJ2-3, with D possibly being TRBD2 (6 bases). V was pared by 4 bases and J by 2 bases, with 25 bases between. The germline CDR1 and CDR2 sequences are SQVTM and ANQGSEA. The CDR3 covers 18 residues. The CDR3 DNA reads TGCAGCGTTGGAGGCCCTAATTGGCAGGGAGGTCCCACAGATACGCAGTATTTT. This translates into CSVGGPNWQGGPTDTQYF.

The rearrangement uses TRBV11-2 and TRBJ1-1, with D hard to call. V was cut by 4 bases and J by 2 bases, with 8 bases left in between. Germline V gives CDR1 SGHAT, CDR2 FQNNGV. CDR3 length: 13 residues. CDR3 region: CASSSVVNTEAFF. In DNA, the CDR3 is TGTGCCAGCAGCTCCGTAGTTAACACTGAAGCTTTCTTT.

V is TRBV6-5 and J is TRBJ2-3; D perhaps matches TRBD2 (6 bases). The CDR3 has 14 residues. The ends were cut back, 6 bases at V and 0 bases at J, with 10 bases in the middle. Germline lookup yields CDR1 MNHEY and CDR2 SVGAGI. DNA of the CDR3: TGTGCCAGCAGACCCGGGACTAGCACAGATACGCAGTATTTT. It codes for CASRPGTSTDTQYF.

J is TRBJ1-5 and V is TRBV6-2 or TRBV6-3; D possibly corresponds to TRBD1 (6 bases). V lost 5 bases and J lost 3, with 17 bases in between. This CDR3 comprises 16 residues. Per the germline V gene, CDR1 is MNHEY and CDR2 is SVGEGT. CDR3 sequence: CASSRPGATINQPQHF. DNA for the CDR3: TGTGCCAGCAGTCGCCCAGGGGCAACTATCAATCAGCCCCAGCATTTT.

The rearrangement joins TRBV4-1 to TRBJ2-1, with 16 bases aligning to TRBD2. The germline CDR1 and CDR2 sequences are MGHRA and YSYEKL. After removal of 4 bases from V and 14 bases from J, the junction contained 8 bases not matched to a gene. The CDR3 has 15 amino acids. CDR3 DNA sequence: TGCGCCAGCAGCCCTGGGACTAGCGGGAGGGCCTCGGAGTTCTTC. Its protein product is CASSPGTSGRASEFF.

As for this clone: The junction differs from germline at one of its ends, possibly a read error. The chain carries TRBV6-8 and TRBJ1-5; TRBD1 aligns across 7 bases. This CDR3 region has 15 residues. Germline lookup yields CDR1 MNHGY and CDR2 SAAAGT. DNA of the CDR3: TGTGTCAGCAGGACTCCGGGACAGAGCAATCAGCCCCAGCATTTT. Translated, it gives CVSRTPGQSNQPQHF.

The chain joins TRBV15 to TRBJ2-3, with a weak D call TRBD2 (5 bases). V lost 0 bases and J lost 0, with 10 bases in between. Per germline, CDR1 LNHNV and CDR2 YYDKDF (reference sequence). CDR3 length: 16 amino acids. CDR3 DNA: TGTGCCACCAGCAGAGATCTAGCTGCTAGCACAGATACGCAGTATTTT. Translating gives CATSRDLAASTDTQYF. The full variable domain, completed using reference TRBV15 and TRBJ2-3, is DAMVIQNPRYQVTQFGKPVTLSCSQTLNHNVMYWYQQKSSQAPKLLFHYYDKDFNNEADTPDNFQSRRPNTSFCFLDIRSPGLGDTAMYLCATSRDLAASTDTQYFGPGTRLTVL.

This chain joins TRBV7-3 and TRBJ2-7; a possible D gene is TRBD1 (5 bases). CDR3 length equals 14 residues. Trimming left V 2 bases short and J 4 bases short, with 12 bases between. CDR1 is SGHTA, CDR2 FQGTGA, per germline. The DNA for the CDR3 is TGTGCCAGCAGCTTAGGGCCTCAGGGTTACGAGCAGTACTTC. Protein: CASSLGPQGYEQYF.

This clone was observed many times. The chain couples TRBV5-4 to TRBJ2-2; TRBD2 matches 7 bases. The CDR3 is 17 amino acids. Germline CDR1 SGHNT, CDR2 YYREEE (reference sequence). The V gene end was trimmed by 3 bases and the J gene end by 1 base; junction bases not matched to a gene: 9. The CDR3 coding sequence is TGTGCCAGCAGCTCCCCCCCGGCTAGCGGGAACACCGGGGAGCTGTTTTTT. Translating gives CASSSPPASGNTGELFF. Filled out from reference TRBV5-4 and TRBJ2-2, the complete variable domain reads ETGVTQSPTHLIKTRGQQVTLRCSSQSGHNTVSWYQQALGQGPQFIFQYYREEENGRGNFPPRFSGLQFPNYSSELNVNALELDDSALYLCASSSPPASGNTGELFFGEGSRLTVL.

This clone showed up just once. V and J are TRBV2 and TRBJ1-1, with D uncertain. V was cut by 7 bases and J by 14 bases, with 17 bases left in between. CDR1 and CDR2 (germline): SNHLY, FYNNEI. This CDR3 is 11 amino acids long. The CDR3 DNA reads as TGTGCCAGCATATCTCTCCAGCAACTATTCTTT. Translating gives CASISLQQLFF.

The V and J genes are TRBV23-1 and TRBJ2-7; no definite D call. TRBV23-1 belongs to the ORF category, with a function that is uncertain. With 6 bases removed from V and 0 bases from J, the gap between germline ends came to 12 bases. CDR3 length equals 14 residues. The CDR3 sequence is CASRHTLASYEQYF. CDR3 DNA sequence: TGCGCCAGCAGACATACCCTGGCCTCCTACGAGCAGTACTTC.

The chain couples TRBV25-1 to TRBJ2-2; TRBD2 is a possible D gene (5 bases). Between the trimmed V and J ends, which lost 3 bases and 5 bases, there was a span of 16 bases. The CDR3 spans 16 residues. Germline CDR1 is MGHDK and CDR2 is SYGVNS. The DNA of the CDR3 is TGTGCCAGCAGTGAGCTCTCCGGGGAGCGAACCGGGGAGCTGTTTTTT. Protein: CASSELSGERTGELFF.